Following are 7 T cell receptor beta chains from one sample sequenced in a study of shared T cell receptors in the human thymus. Profiling relied on immunoSEQ multiplex PCR, and the TCRdb table lists in-frame clones only, not all of them. The table records about 660,000 clones, around 89% of them present only once. These data were also filed under a second study, of human thymus T cells.

The sample taken for sequencing was thymocytes. These TCRs come from a boy younger than two with a congenital heart defect.

The genes are TRBV21-1 and TRBJ2-1; the D call TRBD2 from the table was never checked on the DNA. TRBV21-1 is a known pseudogene. The CDR3 extends over 17 amino acids. The CDR3, as DNA: TGTGCCAGCAGCAAAGGATTCTCGAGCGGGGCCTACAATGAGCAGTTCTTC. Translation gives CASSKGFSSGAYNEQFF.

V usage is TRBV25-1 and J usage is TRBJ1-4, with no clear D. V gave up 1 base and J gave up 8 bases, with 17 bases separating them. The CDR3 has 16 residues. CDR1 is MGHDK and CDR2 is SYGVNS in the germline V gene. DNA for the CDR3: TGTGCCAGCAGTGAATCTAACAGCGGATTGAGGGAAAAACTGTTTTTT. This encodes CASSESNSGLREKLFF.

The chain joins TRBV4-3 to TRBJ1-5, with D tentatively TRBD1 (6 bases). The V end was cut by 2 bases, the J end by 2 bases, with 16 bases between. Germline V gives CDR1 LGHNA, CDR2 YSLEER. This CDR3 has 17 amino acids. CDR3 sequence (DNA): TGCGCCAGCAGCCAACCGGGACAAGGGCAGGGCAATCAGCCCCAGCATTTT. Its translation is CASSQPGQGQGNQPQHF.

V gene TRBV5-1 combines with J gene TRBJ1-1; 8 bases line up with TRBD1. The CDR3 is made up of 14 amino acids. J lost 11 bases, V lost 0 bases, and 9 bases had no gene match. CDR1 and CDR2 from the germline V gene are SGHRS and YFSETQ. CDR3 bases: TGCGCCAGCAGCTTGGCGGTCTGGACAGGGAAGGCTTTCTTT. Translating gives CASSLAVWTGKAFF.

This clone has only a few counts. V is TRBV7-6 and J is TRBJ2-1, with TRBD2 matching 15 bases. The CDR3 consists of 17 residues. J lost 7 bases, V lost 1 base, and 5 bases had no gene match. Per germline, CDR1 SGHVS and CDR2 FNYEAQ. The CDR3 sequence is CASSLGPGLAGGNEQFF. The CDR3 DNA follows: TGTGCCAGCAGCTTAGGCCCGGGACTAGCGGGAGGTAATGAGCAGTTCTTC. The full variable domain, its missing parts supplied by reference TRBV7-6 and TRBJ2-1, is GAGVSQSPRYKVTKRGQDVALRCDPISGHVSLYWYRQALGQGPEFLTYFNYEAQQDKSGLPNDRFSAERPEGSISTLTIQRTEQRDSAMYRCASSLGPGLAGGNEQFFGPGTRLTVL.

The V call is TRBV30, the J call TRBJ2-4, with 8 nucleotides matching TRBD1. The CDR3 is made up of 17 amino acids. The ends lost 0 bases at V and 3 bases at J; junction bases unmatched: 10. Germline V gives CDR1 GTSNPN, CDR2 SVGIG (reference sequence). The CDR3 spells CAWSVLRGQEGKNIQYF. The CDR3 DNA reads as TGTGCCTGGAGTGTCCTCAGGGGACAGGAAGGCAAAAACATTCAGTACTTC.

The chain joins TRBV7-6 to TRBJ2-2, with a possible D match to TRBD2 (6 bases). Trimming stripped 1 base from V and 6 bases from J, with 15 bases between. Germline V gives CDR1 SGHVS, CDR2 FNYEAQ. This CDR3 has 16 amino acids. The CDR3 DNA reads TGTGCCAGCAGCTTAGGGGGCGGGAAAATTGCCGGGGAGCTGTTTTTT. It specifies CASSLGGGKIAGELFF.